This TCR beta chain emerged from a study of T cell repertoires in cytomegalovirus infection. Germline V gene lookup returns CDR1 KGHSH and CDR2 LQKENI. Trimming pared 6 bases from V and 5 bases from J, leaving 25 bases between. The CDR3 is 17 residues long. On this clonotype itself: The antigen remains unidentified.

Study observations and caveats: What dominated the ex vivo response were HLA-C-restricted CMV-specific TCR beta clonotypes. Based on cumulative public TCR beta family frequency, carriers of CMV plus the relevant HLA were identified.

Via MiXCR, TCRdb re-called the reads, giving one row per CDR3 protein. This sample carries 400,000 to 550,000 distinct CDR3 sequences, about 11% of them seen once, and the ten largest clones take roughly a tenth. Sequencing was performed on PBMCs. This chain uses TRBV18 with TRBJ1-1; D is possibly TRBD1 (5 bases). The receptor comes from a human donor in good health (CMV status not recorded). Some clones in this sample may be carry-over from other donors' samples. The DNA for the CDR3 is TGTGCCAGCTCCTTAACCCTTGGTCAGGGCGGAGGGACTGAAGCTTTCTTT. This gives the protein CASSLTLGQGGGTEAFF.